The 5 T cell receptor beta chains below come from one sample, sequenced in a study of immune evolution from preneoplasia to lung adenocarcinoma. Repertoires were generated with immunoSEQ multiplex PCR, while TCRdb's copy carries only in-frame clones and drops some. The sample has some 9,100 clones, roughly three quarters seen once. The sample comprised FFPE minimally invasive lung adenocarcinoma tissue. These TCRs come from an older donor with lung adenocarcinoma.

This chain links TRBV9 with TRBJ1-2; TRBD1 aligns across 11 bases. CDR1 and CDR2 (germline): SGDLS, YYNGEE. The CDR3 length is 17 residues. Unmatched junction bases numbered 13, after V lost 4 bases and J lost 5 bases. The CDR3 DNA sequence: TGTGCCAGCAGCCCCGAGACCGGGACAGGGGGTTGGTATGGCTACACCTTC. This codes for CASSPETGTGGWYGYTF.

The CDR3 loop reads CASSLAGAGSNEQFF. CDR3 DNA sequence: TGCGCCAGCAGCTTGGCCGGGGCGGGATCCAATGAGCAGTTCTTC. J is TRBJ2-1 and V is TRBV5-1; tentative D call: TRBD2 (6 bases). Germline CDR1 and CDR2: SGHRS and YFSETQ. The V end was cut by 0 bases, the J end by 6 bases, with 13 bases between. CDR3 length: 15 amino acids.

This clone has just a few counts. The chain employs TRBV4-1 and TRBJ1-5, with D perhaps matching TRBD1 (6 bases). The CDR3 is made up of 15 amino acids. Per the germline V gene, CDR1 is MGHRA and CDR2 is YSYEKL. Trimming pared 1 base from V and 6 bases from J, leaving 13 bases between. Here the CDR3 reads CASSQAVGGFQPQHF. The CDR3 bases are TGCGCCAGCAGCCAAGCGGTTGGGGGCTTTCAGCCCCAGCATTTT.

This clone was seen more than once but under ten times. Additional DNA sequences in this sample encode the identical CDR3. The V call is TRBV7-3, the J call TRBJ2-1; D remains unclear. Germline V CDR1 and CDR2: SGHTA, FQGTGA. This CDR3 has 15 amino acids. Deletions cut 5 bases from V and 0 bases from J, with 11 bases between. CDR3 in amino acids: CASSPAPSSYNEQFF. DNA for the CDR3: TGTGCCAGCAGCCCCGCTCCGAGCTCCTACAATGAGCAGTTCTTC.

The chain combines TRBV27 with TRBJ1-5; no definite D call. The germline V gene encodes CDR1 MNHEY and CDR2 SMNVEV (reference sequence). Deletions cut 5 bases from V and 3 bases from J, with 11 bases between. The CDR3 covers 14 residues. DNA of the CDR3: TGTGCCAGCAGTCCACACAGAATCAATCAGCCCCAGCATTTT. Translated: CASSPHRINQPQHF.